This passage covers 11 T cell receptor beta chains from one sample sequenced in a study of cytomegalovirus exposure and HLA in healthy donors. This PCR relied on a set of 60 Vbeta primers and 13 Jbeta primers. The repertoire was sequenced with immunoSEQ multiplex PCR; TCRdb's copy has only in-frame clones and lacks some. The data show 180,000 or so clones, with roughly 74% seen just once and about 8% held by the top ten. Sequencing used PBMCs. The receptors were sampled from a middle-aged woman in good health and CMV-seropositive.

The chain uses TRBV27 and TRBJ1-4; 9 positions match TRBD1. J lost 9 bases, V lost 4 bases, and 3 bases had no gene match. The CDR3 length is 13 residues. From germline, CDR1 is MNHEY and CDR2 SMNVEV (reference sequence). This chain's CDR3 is CASSSDRGKKLFF. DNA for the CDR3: TGTGCCAGCAGTTCGGACAGGGGTAAAAAACTGTTTTTT.

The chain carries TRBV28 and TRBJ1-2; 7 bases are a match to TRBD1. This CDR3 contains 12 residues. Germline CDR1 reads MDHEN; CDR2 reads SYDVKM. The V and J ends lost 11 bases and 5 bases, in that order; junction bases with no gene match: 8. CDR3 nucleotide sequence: TGTGCCGGAACTCCAGGGGGGTATGGCTACACCTTC. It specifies CAGTPGGYGYTF.

The CDR3 protein is CASSQASKQFF. In DNA form, the CDR3 reads TGCGCCAGCAGCCAAGCTAGTAAGCAGTTCTTC. J is TRBJ2-1 and V is TRBV4-3; D gene uncertain. The CDR3 consists of 11 residues. Germline lookup yields CDR1 LGHNA and CDR2 YSLEER. Trimming took 1 base from V and 11 from J, leaving 6 bases between them.

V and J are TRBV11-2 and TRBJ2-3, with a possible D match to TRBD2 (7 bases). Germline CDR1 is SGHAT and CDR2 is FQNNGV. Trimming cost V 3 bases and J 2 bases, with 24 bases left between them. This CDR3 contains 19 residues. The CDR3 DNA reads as TGTGCCAGCAGCTTCTTCGGGGGCGGGAGTCTACCTTTCACAGATACGCAGTATTTT. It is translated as CASSFFGGGSLPFTDTQYF.

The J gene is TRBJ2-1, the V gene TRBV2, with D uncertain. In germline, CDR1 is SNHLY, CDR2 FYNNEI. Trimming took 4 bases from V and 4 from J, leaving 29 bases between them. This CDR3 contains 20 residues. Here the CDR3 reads CASSVLLRFGQVETYNEQFF. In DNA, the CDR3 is TGTGCCAGCAGTGTGCTACTCCGTTTCGGCCAGGTTGAAACTTACAATGAGCAGTTCTTC.

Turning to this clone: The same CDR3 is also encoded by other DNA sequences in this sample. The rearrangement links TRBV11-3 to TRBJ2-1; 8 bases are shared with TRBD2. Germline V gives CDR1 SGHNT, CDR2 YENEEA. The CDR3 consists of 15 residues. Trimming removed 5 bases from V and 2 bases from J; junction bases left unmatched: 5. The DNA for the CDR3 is TGTGCCAGCAGCAGGGCGGGAGGCACCTACAATGAGCAGTTCTTC. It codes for CASSRAGGTYNEQFF. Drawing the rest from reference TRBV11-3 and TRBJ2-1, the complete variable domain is EAGVVQSPRYKIIEKKQPVAFWCNPISGHNTLYWYLQNLGQGPELLIRYENEEAVDDSQLPKDRFSAERLKGVDSTLKIQPAELGDSAVYLCASSRAGGTYNEQFFGPGTRLTVL.

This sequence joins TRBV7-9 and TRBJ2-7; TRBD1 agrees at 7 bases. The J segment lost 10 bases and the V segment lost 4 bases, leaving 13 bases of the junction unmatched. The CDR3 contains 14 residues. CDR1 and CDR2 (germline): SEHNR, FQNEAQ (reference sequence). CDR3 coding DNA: TGTGCCAGCAGCTCCGAAGACAGGGCCACTACTCAGTACTTC. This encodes CASSSEDRATTQYF.

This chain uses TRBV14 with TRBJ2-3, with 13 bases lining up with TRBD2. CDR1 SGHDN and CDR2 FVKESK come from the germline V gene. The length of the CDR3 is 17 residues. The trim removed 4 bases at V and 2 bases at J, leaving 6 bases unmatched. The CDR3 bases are TGTGCCAGCAGCCCTGGACTAGCGGGAGTGTACACAGATACGCAGTATTTT. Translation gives CASSPGLAGVYTDTQYF.

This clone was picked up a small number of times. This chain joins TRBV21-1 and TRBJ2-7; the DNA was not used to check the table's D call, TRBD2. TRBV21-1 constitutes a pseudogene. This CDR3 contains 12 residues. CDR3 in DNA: TGTGCCAGCAGGGACGGGACCTACGAGCAGTACTTC. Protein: CASRDGTYEQYF.

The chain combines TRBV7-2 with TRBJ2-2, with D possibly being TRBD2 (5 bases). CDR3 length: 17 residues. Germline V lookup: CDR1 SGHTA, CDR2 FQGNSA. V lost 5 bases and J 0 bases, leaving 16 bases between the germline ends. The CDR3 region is CASSLRTGNSNTGELFF. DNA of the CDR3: TGTGCCAGCAGCCTTCGGACTGGGAATTCGAACACCGGGGAGCTGTTTTTT. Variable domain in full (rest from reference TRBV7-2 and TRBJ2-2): GAGVSQSPSNKVTEKGKDVELRCDPISGHTALYWYRQSLGQGLEFLIYFQGNSAPDKSGLPSDRFSAERTGGSVSTLTIQRTQQEDSAVYLCASSLRTGNSNTGELFFGEGSRLTVL.

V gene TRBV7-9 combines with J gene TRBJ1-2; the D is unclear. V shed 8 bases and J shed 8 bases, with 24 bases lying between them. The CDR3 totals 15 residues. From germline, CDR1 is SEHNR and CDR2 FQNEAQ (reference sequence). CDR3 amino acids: CASAPPAGGLGGYTF. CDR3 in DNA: TGTGCCAGCGCCCCTCCGGCAGGAGGTCTGGGGGGCTACACCTTC.